These 11 T cell receptor beta chains were all obtained from the same sample, sequenced in a study of T cells in Graves' hyperthyroidism and ophthalmopathy. It was RNA transcripts that yielded the amplified TCR beta CDR3 regions. Researchers ran a first-round RT-PCR on the TCR CDR3 using the HTBI primer set. TCRdb analysed the multiplex PCR reads with MiXCR anew, one entry per CDR3 protein. This sample has 360,000 or so distinct CDR3 sequences, with 13% to 15% found just once. The sample consisted of blood. These TCRs come from an older woman with Graves' ophthalmopathy.

The chain has TRBV9 and TRBJ2-3; 8 nucleotides align to TRBD2. Trimming cost V 3 bases and J 4 bases; bases outside gene matches: 10. CDR3 size: 16 residues. Germline CDR1 and CDR2: SGDLS and YYNGEE. The CDR3 DNA follows: TGTGCCAGCAGCGCGTACGGAAGCGGGAGTGCAGATACGCAGTATTTT. Translated: CASSAYGSGSADTQYF.

This sequence joins TRBV7-9 and TRBJ2-2; TRBD2 agrees at 12 bases. The length of the CDR3 is 17 residues. The V and J ends lost 2 bases and 6 bases, in that order; junction bases with no gene match: 7. From germline, CDR1 is SEHNR and CDR2 FQNEAQ (reference sequence). In DNA, the CDR3 is TGTGCCAGCAGCTTACCTAGCGGGAGGGCCGGGCCCGGGGAGCTGTTTTTT. Translation: CASSLPSGRAGPGELFF.

In this sample, this clonotype turned up a few times. A read error may produce the germline difference seen at one junction end. The chain has TRBV28 and TRBJ2-1; 8 bases fit TRBD2. CDR1 is MDHEN and CDR2 is SYDVKM in the germline V gene. This CDR3 has 18 residues. CDR3 sequence reads: CASSTRVPVAGIYNERFF. The CDR3 nucleotides are TGTGCCAGCAGCACCCGGGTGCCGGTAGCGGGAATCTACAATGAGCGGTTCTTC.

This clonotype has just a few counts. This chain connects TRBV12-5 to TRBJ2-1; 10 bases map to TRBD2. The CDR3 has 16 residues. Germline trimming cut 4 bases from V and 3 bases from J; bases unmatched to any gene: 6. The germline gives CDR1 LGHNT, CDR2 FRNRAP. CDR3 nucleotide sequence: TGTGCTAGTGGTTGGGCTAGCGGGAGAGGCTACAATGAGCAGTTCTTC. It specifies CASGWASGRGYNEQFF.

This clonotype has only a few counts. This chain joins TRBV20-1 and TRBJ2-5, with 7 bases lining up with TRBD1. Germline CDR1 DFQATT, CDR2 SNEGSKA (reference sequence). With V trimmed by 7 bases and J by 5 bases, 16 bases remained unmatched. The CDR3 loop spans 15 amino acids. CDR3 nucleotide sequence: TGCAGTGTTACGGACAGGCTGGGGCTTCGGGAGACCCAGTACTTC. It encodes CSVTDRLGLRETQYF.

This clonotype was picked up many times. The chain couples TRBV28 to TRBJ1-6, with 7 nucleotides matching TRBD1. CDR3 length equals 13 residues. Germline CDR1 reads MDHEN; CDR2 reads SYDVKM. V gave up 8 bases and J gave up 4 bases; unmatched junction bases: 2. Here the CDR3 reads CASRDSYNSPLHF. The CDR3 DNA sequence: TGTGCCAGCCGGGACAGTTATAATTCACCCCTCCACTTT.

This clonotype has at least ten counts. This chain joins TRBV6-1 and TRBJ1-5; D is perhaps TRBD1 (6 bases). Germline loops: CDR1 MNHNS, CDR2 SASEGT. Trimming took off 8 bases at V and 3 bases at J, with 14 bases between the two ends. The CDR3 contains 14 residues. The CDR3 coding sequence is TGTGCCAGCGGGACGACAGGAGACAATCAGCCCCAGCATTTT. It codes for CASGTTGDNQPQHF.

This clonotype has at least ten counts. The DNA of the CDR3 is TGTGCCAGCAGTGCTCAGCACACTGAAGCTTTCTTT. It translates to CASSAQHTEAFF. The rearrangement links TRBV2 to TRBJ1-1, with D unresolved. The V gene lost 4 bases and the J gene lost 3 bases, with 6 bases spanning the gap. CDR3 length equals 12 residues. CDR1 SNHLY and CDR2 FYNNEI come from the germline V gene.

This clonotype was counted ten times or more. V and J are TRBV20-1 and TRBJ2-1, with TRBD2 identical over 10 bases. The CDR3 sequence is 14 residues long. CDR1 and CDR2 (germline): DFQATT, SNEGSKA (reference sequence). Trimming removed 6 bases from V and 4 bases from J; junction bases left unmatched: 6. The CDR3 nucleotides read TGCAGTGCCAGCAAGGGACTAGCGTACAATGAGCAGTTCTTC. Translated, it gives CSASKGLAYNEQFF.

The chain carries TRBV20-1 and TRBJ2-7, with D perhaps being TRBD1 or TRBD2 (5 bases each). The DNA end is more similar to TRBJ2-1, so the J call may be wrong. The CDR3 is 12 residues long. Germline CDR1 DFQATT, CDR2 SNEGSKA (reference sequence). The CDR3: CSARDGSYEQFF. CDR3 DNA sequence: TGCAGTGCTCGGGACGGCTCCTACGAGCAGTTCTTC.

This clonotype was seen repeatedly, ten times or more. This chain uses TRBV3-1 with TRBJ2-5, with D possibly called TRBD1 or TRBD2 (5 bases each). V was trimmed by 4 bases and J by 5 bases, leaving 11 bases between them. The germline gives CDR1 LGHDT, CDR2 YNNKEL (reference sequence). The length of the CDR3 is 13 residues. In nucleotides, the CDR3 is TGTGCCAGCAGCCCCGGGACGGGGGAGACCCAGTACTTC. This translates into CASSPGTGETQYF.